The rows below give T cell receptor beta chains drawn from one sample of a study of blood T cell repertoires in COVID-19. The protocol was immunoSEQ multiplex PCR, while the TCRdb copy is restricted to in-frame clones and leaves out a portion. Among around 290,000 clones listed, 65% to 90% were seen once. What was sequenced was peripheral blood. These receptors originate from a woman in her sixties or seventies with COVID-19, enrolled during active disease. The conserved cysteine and the conserved F or W are not part of the CDR3 here. The order of the fields is D gene, J gene, V gene, CDR3 protein. A D gene is named only where the DNA matches it firmly.

>TRBD1|TRBJ1-2|TRBV10-1
ASGWDRGRDYGYT
>TRBD2|TRBJ2-1|TRBV10-1
ASSHGTDGGYGDNEQF
>TRBD1|TRBJ2-1|TRBV10-3
AISGDSNEQF
>TRBD1|TRBJ1-2|TRBV5-6
ASTRLGQRVS
>-|TRBJ1-3|TRBV10-3
AISEQSSGNTIY
>TRBD1|TRBJ2-7|TRBV14
ASSQGQGAKQY
>-|TRBJ1-2|TRBV5-6
ASSWGTGNNYGYT
>TRBD2|TRBJ2-7|TRBV4-3
ASSQDPGGTYEQY
>TRBD2|TRBJ2-5|TRBV10-3
AIRARGGENQETQY
>-|TRBJ2-1|TRBV29-1
SVEAFFSSYNEQF
>TRBD1|TRBJ1-5|TRBV29-1
SVGDRGNQPQH
>-|TRBJ1-6|TRBV5-6
ASSLAGSAAYNSPLH
>TRBD1|TRBJ2-5|TRBV7-2
ASSLGPGQGRTQY
>TRBD1|TRBJ2-7|TRBV28
ASSLYPGQGSDEQY
>TRBD2|TRBJ2-2|TRBV6-2/TRBV6-3
ASSYRGGTGELF
>TRBD1|TRBJ2-2|TRBV6-6
ATLPGQGGSTGELF
>-|TRBJ2-2|TRBV9
ASSVSGKDTGELF
>TRBD1|TRBJ2-2|TRBV24-1
ATSDPMDRVTGGELF
>TRBD1|TRBJ1-2|TRBV5-6
ASSPGTGYGYT
>TRBD2|TRBJ2-3|TRBV5-6
ASSSGLGPLRAQY
>TRBD1|TRBJ2-5|TRBV24-1
ATSDSGAGGETQY
>TRBD2|TRBJ2-7|TRBV9
ASSGSGGAAEQY
>-|TRBJ1-1|TRBV7-2
ASSFTRNTEAF
>TRBD1|TRBJ1-1|TRBV7-2
ASSLAGTVANTEAF
>-|TRBJ2-7|TRBV7-2
ASTLTGREEQY
>TRBD2|TRBJ2-3|TRBV5-1
ASSLADSGGTDTQY
>-|TRBJ2-3|TRBV6-5
ASRLTYGVDTQY
>TRBD1|TRBJ1-3|TRBV7-3
ASSFPGTGMHRGFSGNTIY
>-|TRBJ1-6|TRBV27
ASSFGVTNSPLH
>TRBD2|TRBJ2-4|TRBV7-2
ASSLVPSGGVIQY
>-|TRBJ2-5|TRBV6-1
ASSEVTGKGETQY
>TRBD2|TRBJ2-1|TRBV19
ASSIASGVLYNEQF
>-|TRBJ2-5|TRBV19
ASSLSLYGKETQY
>TRBD1|TRBJ1-5|TRBV7-9
ASSSQGASNQPQH
>-|TRBJ1-2|TRBV21-1
ASSERAGRDGYT
>-|TRBJ1-4|TRBV11-2
ASSPGGGVLEKLF